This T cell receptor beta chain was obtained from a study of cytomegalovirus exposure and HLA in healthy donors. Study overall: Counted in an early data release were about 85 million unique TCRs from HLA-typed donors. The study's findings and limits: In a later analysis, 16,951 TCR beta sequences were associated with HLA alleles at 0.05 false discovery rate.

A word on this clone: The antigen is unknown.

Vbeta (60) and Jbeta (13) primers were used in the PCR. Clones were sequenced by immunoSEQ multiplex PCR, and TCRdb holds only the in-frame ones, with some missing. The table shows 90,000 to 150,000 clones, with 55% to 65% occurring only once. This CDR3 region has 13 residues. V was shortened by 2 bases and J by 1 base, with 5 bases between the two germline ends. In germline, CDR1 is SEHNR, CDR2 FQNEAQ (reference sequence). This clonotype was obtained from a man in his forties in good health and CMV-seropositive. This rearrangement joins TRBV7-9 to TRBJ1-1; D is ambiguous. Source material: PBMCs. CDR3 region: CASSLIRNTEAFF. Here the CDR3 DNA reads TGTGCCAGCAGCTTAATCCGGAACACTGAAGCTTTCTTT.